This entry lists 8 T cell receptor beta chains sequenced from one sample in a study of blood T cell repertoires in COVID-19. Data came from immunoSEQ multiplex PCR; TCRdb stores just in-frame clones and leaves some out. Of about 150,000 clones listed, approximately 78% are singletons. Material for sequencing was peripheral blood. These receptors came from a man between 60 and 75 years old who had recovered from COVID-19.

CDR3 protein: CASSLNGQGEVETQYF. For the CDR3, the DNA is TGTGCCAGCAGCTTGAACGGTCAGGGGGAGGTAGAGACCCAGTACTTC. The chain joins TRBV3-1 (or the pseudogene TRBV3-2) to TRBJ2-5; possibly TRBD1 for D (7 bases). Germline CDR1 reads LGHDT; CDR2 reads YNNKEL (reference sequence). V was clipped by 5 bases and J by 4 bases, with 20 bases between them. The CDR3 sequence is 16 residues long.

V is TRBV27 and J is TRBJ2-3; 8 bases map to TRBD2. Germline trimming cut 6 bases from V and 3 bases from J; bases unmatched to any gene: 11. This CDR3 is 16 amino acids long. Germline loops: CDR1 MNHEY, CDR2 SMNVEV (reference sequence). The CDR3 sequence: CASRGLAGGGTDTQYF. The DNA for the CDR3 is TGTGCCAGCAGAGGCCTTGCGGGAGGTGGGACAGATACGCAGTATTTT.

The rearrangement links TRBV7-2 to TRBJ2-7; 11 bases line up with TRBD2. The CDR3 is 14 residues long. V gave up 6 bases and J gave up 2 bases; unmatched junction bases: 3. Germline loops: CDR1 SGHTA, CDR2 FQGNSA. This chain's CDR3 is CASRQTSGTYEQYF. DNA for the CDR3: TGTGCCAGCAGGCAGACTAGCGGGACCTACGAGCAGTACTTC.

This clone was counted ten times or more. The rearrangement links TRBV29-1 to TRBJ1-1; D perhaps matches TRBD1 (5 bases). The germline gives CDR1 SQVTM, CDR2 ANQGSEA. V lost 6 bases and J lost 3, with 20 bases in between. The length of the CDR3 is 15 residues. The CDR3 DNA is TGCAGCGTCCAGCCCCATGGGGGGAGGGACACTGAAGCTTTCTTT. Protein: CSVQPHGGRDTEAFF.

A word on this clone: The same CDR3 arises from other DNA sequences in this sample as well. The chain has TRBV11-3 and TRBJ2-1; 7 nucleotides match TRBD2. Germline lookup yields CDR1 SGHNT and CDR2 YENEEA. The CDR3 totals 15 residues. V was clipped by 5 bases and J by 3 bases; unmatched bases: 7. The CDR3: CASSLGLADYNEQFF. The CDR3 bases are TGTGCCAGCAGCCTGGGGCTAGCGGACTACAATGAGCAGTTCTTC.

V gene TRBV5-1 combines with J gene TRBJ1-6, with 7 bases lining up with TRBD1. Germline loops: CDR1 SGHRS, CDR2 YFSETQ. The length of the CDR3 is 14 residues. The J segment lost 10 bases and the V segment lost 4 bases, leaving 8 bases of the junction unmatched. In DNA, the CDR3 is TGCGCCAGCAGCGTCTCAGGGGGAGAATCACCCCTCCACTTT. Residues: CASSVSGGESPLHF.

The rearrangement uses TRBV6-2 or TRBV6-3 and TRBJ2-2; 9 bases line up with TRBD1. The CDR3 is 16 residues long. Germline V lookup: CDR1 MNHEY, CDR2 SVGEGT. Germline trimming cut 6 bases from V and 4 bases from J; bases unmatched to any gene: 9. The CDR3 spells CASSRGTGFGTGELFF. In nucleotides, the CDR3 is TGTGCCAGCAGCCGCGGGACAGGGTTTGGCACCGGGGAGCTGTTTTTT.

The V and J genes are TRBV6-5 and TRBJ1-2; D ambiguous. The CDR3 loop spans 15 amino acids. CDR1 and CDR2 from the germline V gene are MNHEY and SVGAGI. Deletions cut 6 bases from V and 0 bases from J, with 14 bases between. The CDR3 spells CASRGDPLANYGYTF. CDR3 coding DNA: TGTGCCAGCAGGGGAGATCCTTTAGCTAACTATGGCTACACCTTC.